The 15 T cell receptor beta chains below all came from one sample that was sequenced in a study of glioma-infiltrating T cells after dendritic cell vaccination. Only in-frame clones appear in the TCRdb table, and some are missing; sequencing was by immunoSEQ multiplex PCR. The data show 80,000 to 100,000 clones, about 80% seen once. This specimen was blood, taken before dendritic cell vaccination. The receptors shown here come from a human donor with glioblastoma.

V and J are TRBV5-1 and TRBJ2-7; weak D call: TRBD2 (5 bases). This CDR3 region has 16 residues. V gave up 0 bases and J gave up 2 bases, with 15 bases separating them. Germline CDR1 and CDR2: SGHRS and YFSETQ. The CDR3 nucleotides are TGCGCCAGCAGCTTGGGGTCCGGAGGACCTACCTACGAGCAGTACTTC. Its translation is CASSLGSGGPTYEQYF.

The chain combines TRBV7-9 with TRBJ1-4, with a possible D match to TRBD1 (5 bases). This CDR3 spans 14 amino acids. V lost 1 base to trimming and J lost 7 bases, with 10 bases between them. Germline V CDR1 and CDR2: SEHNR, FQNEAQ (reference sequence). The CDR3 spells CASSLVSRGEKLFF. The DNA of the CDR3 is TGTGCCAGCAGCTTAGTCTCTAGGGGTGAAAAACTGTTTTTT.

The chain couples TRBV7-2 to TRBJ2-2; 7 bases map to TRBD1. Losses at the gene ends were 0 bases for V and 6 bases for J; bases not matched to a gene: 7. Germline-derived CDR1 and CDR2 are SGHTA and FQGNSA. The CDR3 runs to 16 residues. CDR3 nucleotides: TGTGCCAGCAGCTTAGCATCGGACAGGAGCCCCGGGGAGCTGTTTTTT. Translated, it gives CASSLASDRSPGELFF.

The chain employs TRBV2 and TRBJ2-7; 11 bases are a match to TRBD1. This CDR3 has 15 amino acids. Germline CDR1 SNHLY, CDR2 FYNNEI. The V segment lost 2 bases and the J segment 2 bases; nucleotides outside the gene matches: 2. The CDR3 sequence is CASSERTGGTYEQYF. As DNA, the CDR3 is TGTGCCAGCAGTGAAAGGACAGGGGGCACCTACGAGCAGTACTTC.

The chain joins TRBV6-1 to TRBJ2-5; maybe TRBD2 (5 bases). The CDR3 contains 13 residues. The V end was cut by 4 bases, the J end by 7 bases, with 13 bases between. CDR1 MNHNS and CDR2 SASEGT come from the germline V gene. CDR3: CASSATRLVTQYF. The CDR3 DNA follows: TGTGCCAGCAGTGCCACTAGACTGGTGACCCAGTACTTC.

CDR3 amino acids: CASSIGGQGAFEQYF. CDR3 DNA: TGTGCCAGTAGTATAGGAGGACAGGGGGCTTTCGAGCAGTACTTC. J is TRBJ2-7 and V is TRBV19; 11 bases agree with TRBD1. The junction had 5 bases not matched to a gene; V was cut back by 1 base and J by 6 bases. Looked up from germline, CDR1 is LNHDA and CDR2 is SQIVND (reference sequence). This CDR3 is 15 amino acids long.

This clone was seen more than once but under ten times. The chain is built from TRBV19 and TRBJ2-3; no firm D call. The CDR3 loop spans 14 amino acids. Germline V gene data show CDR1 as LNHDA and CDR2 as SQIVND (reference sequence). V dropped 6 bases and J dropped 2 bases, with 12 bases sitting between them. The CDR3 DNA follows: TGTGCCAGTAGGATACAGCGTAACACAGATACGCAGTATTTT. Amino acids: CASRIQRNTDTQYF.

The chain joins TRBV19 to TRBJ2-1; 10 bases are a match to TRBD2. This CDR3 region has 14 residues. J was trimmed by 9 bases and V by 9 bases; bases with no gene match: 11. The V gene's germline CDR1 is LNHDA and CDR2 SQIVND (reference sequence). The CDR3 loop reads CASHRLAGVGEQFF. CDR3 DNA: TGTGCCAGCCACCGGCTAGCGGGAGTTGGTGAGCAGTTCTTC.

This clone was seen only once. This chain links TRBV27 with TRBJ2-7, with 12 nucleotides matching TRBD2. This CDR3 spans 14 amino acids. Germline values: CDR1 MNHEY, CDR2 SMNVEV (reference sequence). Germline trimming cut 4 bases from V and 3 bases from J; bases unmatched to any gene: 1. CDR3 coding DNA: TGTGCCAGCAGTTCGGGACTAGCGGGCTACGAGCAGTACTTC. Its protein product is CASSSGLAGYEQYF.

J is TRBJ1-2 and V is TRBV30; possible D gene TRBD1, 5 bases. Trimming cost V 0 bases and J 7 bases, with 21 bases left between them. CDR1 and CDR2 (germline): GTSNPN, SVGIG (reference sequence). The CDR3 is 16 residues long. The chain's CDR3 is CAWSVLRRAGMGGYTF. DNA of the CDR3: TGTGCCTGGAGTGTACTTCGTCGGGCAGGGATGGGTGGCTACACCTTC.

The V call is TRBV28, the J call TRBJ1-1, with 11 bases matching TRBD1. This CDR3 region has 15 residues. After removal of 5 bases from V and 4 bases from J, the junction contained 6 bases not matched to a gene. Germline values: CDR1 MDHEN, CDR2 SYDVKM. CDR3 in amino acids: CASSPGQGAGTEAFF. The DNA of the CDR3 is TGTGCCAGCAGTCCCGGACAGGGGGCAGGCACTGAAGCTTTCTTT. Complete variable domain (other parts from reference TRBV28 and TRBJ1-1): DVKVTQSSRYLVKRTGEKVFLECVQDMDHENMFWYRQDPGLGLRLIYFSYDVKMKEKGDIPEGYSVSREKKERFSLILESASTNQTSMYLCASSPGQGAGTEAFFGQGTRLTVV.

This chain joins TRBV7-8 and TRBJ2-3; TRBD2 matches 7 bases. The CDR3 covers 18 residues. Germline V gene lookup returns CDR1 SGHVS and CDR2 FQNEAQ. V was pared by 3 bases and J by 1 base, with 13 bases of the junction left unmatched. The CDR3 is CASSFLPMAGVGTDTQYF. For the CDR3, the DNA is TGTGCCAGCAGCTTCCTTCCCATGGCGGGAGTTGGCACAGATACGCAGTATTTT.

The V call is TRBV10-1, the J call TRBJ2-5; 10 bases are shared with TRBD2. The CDR3 is 16 amino acids. The V gene's germline CDR1 is WNHNN and CDR2 SYGVQD (reference sequence). V trimming: 5 bases; J trimming: 0 bases; junction bases outside the gene matches: 6. CDR3 nucleotides: TGCGCCAGCAGTAACGGACTAGCGGTGTACCAAGAGACCCAGTACTTC. Amino acid sequence: CASSNGLAVYQETQYF.

The chain links TRBV7-3 to TRBJ1-2; TRBD1 might be the D (5 bases). The CDR3 totals 15 residues. Per germline, CDR1 SGHTA and CDR2 FQGTGA. The germline V and J ends were trimmed by 3 bases and 0 bases, with 11 bases remaining between them. The CDR3 sequence is CASSFTGQTNYGYTF. CDR3 bases: TGTGCCAGCAGCTTTACAGGACAAACTAACTATGGCTACACCTTC.

The chain employs TRBV18 and TRBJ1-5, with no clear D. Germline loops: CDR1 KGHSH, CDR2 LQKENI. With 5 bases removed from V and 5 bases from J, the gap between germline ends came to 13 bases. The CDR3 loop spans 14 amino acids. The CDR3 DNA is TGTGCCAGCTCAACCGACAAACACGATCAGCCCCAGCATTTT. Translated, it gives CASSTDKHDQPQHF.